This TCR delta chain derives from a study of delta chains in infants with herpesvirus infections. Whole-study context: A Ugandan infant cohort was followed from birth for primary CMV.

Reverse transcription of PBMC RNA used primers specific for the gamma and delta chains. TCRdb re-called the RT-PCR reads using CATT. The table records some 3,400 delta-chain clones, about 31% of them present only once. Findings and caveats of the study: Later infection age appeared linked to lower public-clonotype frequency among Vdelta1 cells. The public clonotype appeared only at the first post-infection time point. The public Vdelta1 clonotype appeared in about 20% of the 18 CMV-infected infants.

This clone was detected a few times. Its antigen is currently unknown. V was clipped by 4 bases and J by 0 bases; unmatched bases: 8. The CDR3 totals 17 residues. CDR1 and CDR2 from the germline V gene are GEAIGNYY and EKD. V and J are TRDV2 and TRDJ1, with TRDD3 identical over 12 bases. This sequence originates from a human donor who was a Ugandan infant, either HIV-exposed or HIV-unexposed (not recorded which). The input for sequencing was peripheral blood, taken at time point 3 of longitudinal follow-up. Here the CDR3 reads CACDVLGDTPDTDKLIF. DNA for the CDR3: TGTGCCTGTGATGTACTGGGGGATACCCCCGACACCGATAAACTCATCTTT.